This TCR beta chain was observed in a study of control samples from healthy donors and cancer patients. Trimming removed 5 bases from V and 5 bases from J; junction bases left unmatched: 10. Germline assignment: CDR1 GTSNPN and CDR2 SVGIG (reference sequence). The CDR3 loop spans 14 amino acids. Clones were read by immunoSEQ multiplex PCR, and TCRdb kept only the in-frame ones, dropping some. The sample includes tens of thousands of clones, roughly nine tenths of them seen just once. Input material: PBMCs. The rearrangement joins TRBV30 to TRBJ1-1, with 8 bases lining up with TRBD1. The origin of this receptor is a man aged 35-49 years with colorectal cancer. CDR3 coding DNA: TGTGCCTGGGACCAACAGGGGGAAGGTACTGAAGCTTTCTTT. This sequence encodes CAWDQQGEGTEAFF.